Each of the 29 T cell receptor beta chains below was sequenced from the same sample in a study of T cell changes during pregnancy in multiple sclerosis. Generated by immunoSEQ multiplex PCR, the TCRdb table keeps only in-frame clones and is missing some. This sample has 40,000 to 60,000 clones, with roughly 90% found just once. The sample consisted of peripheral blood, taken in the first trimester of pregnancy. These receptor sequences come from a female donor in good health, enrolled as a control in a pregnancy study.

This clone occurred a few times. The CDR3 region has the DNA TGTGCCAGCAGCTTAGCGTCCATCGAGGGAGTCCGCAAAAAACTGTTTTTT. Its translation is CASSLASIEGVRKKLFF. V usage is TRBV11-3 and J usage is TRBJ1-4; D is ambiguous. CDR3 length equals 17 residues. Trimming removed 1 base at V and 9 bases at J, with 21 bases between. Per the germline V gene, CDR1 is SGHNT and CDR2 is YENEEA.

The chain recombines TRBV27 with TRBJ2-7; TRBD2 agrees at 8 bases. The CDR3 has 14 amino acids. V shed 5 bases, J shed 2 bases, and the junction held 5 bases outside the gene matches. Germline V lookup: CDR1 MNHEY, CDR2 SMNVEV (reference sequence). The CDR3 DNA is TGTGCCAGCAGTCTCAGCGGGGGAACCTACGAGCAGTACTTC. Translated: CASSLSGGTYEQYF.

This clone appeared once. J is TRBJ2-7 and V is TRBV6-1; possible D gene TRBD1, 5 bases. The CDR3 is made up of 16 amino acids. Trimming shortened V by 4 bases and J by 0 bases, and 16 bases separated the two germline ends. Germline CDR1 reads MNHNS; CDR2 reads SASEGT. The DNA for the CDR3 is TGTGCCAGCAGTGTCTTCGGAAGGGGCGCCTCCTACGAGCAGTACTTC. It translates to CASSVFGRGASYEQYF.

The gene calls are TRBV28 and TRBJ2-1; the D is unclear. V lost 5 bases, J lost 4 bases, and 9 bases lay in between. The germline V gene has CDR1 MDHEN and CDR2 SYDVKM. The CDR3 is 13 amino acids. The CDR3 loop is CASSTPTYNEQFF. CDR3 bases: TGTGCCAGCAGTACCCCCACTTACAATGAGCAGTTCTTC.

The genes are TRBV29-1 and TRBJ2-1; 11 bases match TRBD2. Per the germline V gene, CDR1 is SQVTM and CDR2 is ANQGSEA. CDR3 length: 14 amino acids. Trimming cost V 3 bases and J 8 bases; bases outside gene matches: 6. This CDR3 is CSVDMTSGVDEQFF. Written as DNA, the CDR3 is TGCAGCGTTGACATGACTAGCGGGGTCGATGAGCAGTTCTTC.

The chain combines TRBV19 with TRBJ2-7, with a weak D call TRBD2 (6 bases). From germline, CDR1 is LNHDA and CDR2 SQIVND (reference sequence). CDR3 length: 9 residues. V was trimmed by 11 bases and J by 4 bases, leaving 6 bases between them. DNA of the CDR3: TGTGCCCGGGGGTACGAGCAGTACTTC. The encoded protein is CARGYEQYF.

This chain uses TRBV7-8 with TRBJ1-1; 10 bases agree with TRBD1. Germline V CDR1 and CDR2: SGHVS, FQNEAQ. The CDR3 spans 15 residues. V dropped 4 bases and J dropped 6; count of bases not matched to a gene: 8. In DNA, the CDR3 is TGTGCCAGCAGCTGGGACAGGGGATCAAACGCTGAAGCTTTCTTT. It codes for CASSWDRGSNAEAFF.

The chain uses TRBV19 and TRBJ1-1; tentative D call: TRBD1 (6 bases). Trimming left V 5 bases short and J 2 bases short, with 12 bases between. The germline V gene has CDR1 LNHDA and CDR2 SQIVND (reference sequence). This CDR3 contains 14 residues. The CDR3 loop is CASSFQGSNTEAFF. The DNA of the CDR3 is TGTGCCAGTAGTTTTCAGGGGTCTAACACTGAAGCTTTCTTT.

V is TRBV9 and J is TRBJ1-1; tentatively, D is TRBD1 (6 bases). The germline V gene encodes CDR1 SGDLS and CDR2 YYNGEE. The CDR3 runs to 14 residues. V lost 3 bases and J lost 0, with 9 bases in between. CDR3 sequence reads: CASSGGQLNTEAFF. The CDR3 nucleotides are TGTGCCAGCAGCGGAGGACAGTTGAACACTGAAGCTTTCTTT.

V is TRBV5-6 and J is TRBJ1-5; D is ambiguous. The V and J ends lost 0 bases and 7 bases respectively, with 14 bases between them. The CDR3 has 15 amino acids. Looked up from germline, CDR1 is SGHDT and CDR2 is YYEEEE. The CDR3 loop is CASSLVGTPSQPQHF. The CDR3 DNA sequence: TGTGCCAGCAGCTTGGTTGGTACTCCATCACAGCCCCAGCATTTT.

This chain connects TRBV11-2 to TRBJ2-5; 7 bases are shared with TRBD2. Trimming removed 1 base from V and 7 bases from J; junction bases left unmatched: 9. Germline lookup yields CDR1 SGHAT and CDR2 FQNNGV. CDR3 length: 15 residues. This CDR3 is CASSLVAGAEGTQYF. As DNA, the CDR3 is TGTGCCAGCAGCTTAGTGGCGGGAGCAGAAGGGACCCAGTACTTC.

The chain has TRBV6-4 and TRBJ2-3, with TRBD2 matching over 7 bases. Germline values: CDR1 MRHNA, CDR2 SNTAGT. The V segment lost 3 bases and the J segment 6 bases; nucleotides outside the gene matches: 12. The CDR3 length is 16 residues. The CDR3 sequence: CASSEGRASRMDTQYF. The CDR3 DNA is TGTGCCAGCAGTGAAGGGAGGGCTAGCCGGATGGATACGCAGTATTTT.

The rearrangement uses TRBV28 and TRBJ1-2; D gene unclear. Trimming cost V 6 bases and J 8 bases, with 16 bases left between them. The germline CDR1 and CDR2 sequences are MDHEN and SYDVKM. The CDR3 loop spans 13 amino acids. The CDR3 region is CASRLDGPWGYTF. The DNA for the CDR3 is TGTGCCAGCAGACTCGATGGGCCGTGGGGCTACACCTTC.

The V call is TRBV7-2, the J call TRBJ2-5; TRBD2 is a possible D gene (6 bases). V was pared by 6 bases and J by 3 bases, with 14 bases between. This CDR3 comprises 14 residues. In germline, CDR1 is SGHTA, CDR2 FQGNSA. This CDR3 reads CASSRGTQKETQYF. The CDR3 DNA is TGTGCCAGCAGTCGAGGGACTCAGAAAGAGACCCAGTACTTC.

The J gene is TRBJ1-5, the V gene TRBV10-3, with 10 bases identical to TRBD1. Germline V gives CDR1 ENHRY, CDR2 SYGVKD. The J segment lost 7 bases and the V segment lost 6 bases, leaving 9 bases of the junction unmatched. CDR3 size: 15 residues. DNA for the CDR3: TGTGCCATCAGCAACCGGGACAGGGGTGAGCAGCCCCAGCATTTT. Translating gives CAISNRDRGEQPQHF.

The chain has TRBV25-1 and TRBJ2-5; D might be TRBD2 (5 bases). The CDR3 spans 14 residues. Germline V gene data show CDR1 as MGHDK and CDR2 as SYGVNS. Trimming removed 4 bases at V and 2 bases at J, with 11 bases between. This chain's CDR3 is CASSGGPGQETQYF. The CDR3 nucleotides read TGTGCCAGCAGTGGCGGACCGGGGCAAGAGACCCAGTACTTC.

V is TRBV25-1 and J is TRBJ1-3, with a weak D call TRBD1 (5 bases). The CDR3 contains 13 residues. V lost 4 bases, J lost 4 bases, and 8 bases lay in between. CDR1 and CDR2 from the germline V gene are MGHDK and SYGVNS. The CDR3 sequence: CASSGGGGNTIYF. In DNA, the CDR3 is TGTGCCAGCAGTGGGGGGGGAGGAAACACCATATATTTT.

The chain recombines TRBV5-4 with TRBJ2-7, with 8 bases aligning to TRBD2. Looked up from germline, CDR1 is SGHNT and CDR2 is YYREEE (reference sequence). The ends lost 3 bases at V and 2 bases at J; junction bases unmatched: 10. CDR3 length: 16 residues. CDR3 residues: CASSSESGGSPYEQYF. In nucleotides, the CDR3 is TGTGCCAGCAGCTCGGAGAGCGGGGGTTCCCCCTACGAGCAGTACTTC.

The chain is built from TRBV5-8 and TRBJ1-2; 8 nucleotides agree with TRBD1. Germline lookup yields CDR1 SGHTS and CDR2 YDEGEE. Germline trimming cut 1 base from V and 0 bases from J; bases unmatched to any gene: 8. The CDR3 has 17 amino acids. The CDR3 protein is CASSLPQGASANYGYTF. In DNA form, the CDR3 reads TGTGCCAGCAGCTTGCCGCAGGGGGCATCAGCTAACTATGGCTACACCTTC.

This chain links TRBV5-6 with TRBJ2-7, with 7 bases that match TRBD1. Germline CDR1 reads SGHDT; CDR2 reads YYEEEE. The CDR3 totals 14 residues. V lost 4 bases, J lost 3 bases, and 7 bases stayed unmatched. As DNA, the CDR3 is TGTGCCAGCAGCACCAGACAGGGATACTACGAGCAGTACTTC. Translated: CASSTRQGYYEQYF.

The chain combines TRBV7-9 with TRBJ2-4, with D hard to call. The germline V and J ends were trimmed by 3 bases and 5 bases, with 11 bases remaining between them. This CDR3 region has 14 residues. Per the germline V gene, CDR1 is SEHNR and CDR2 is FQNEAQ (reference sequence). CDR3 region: CASSFSGEENIQYF. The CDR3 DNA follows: TGTGCCAGCAGCTTTTCGGGTGAGGAAAACATTCAGTACTTC.

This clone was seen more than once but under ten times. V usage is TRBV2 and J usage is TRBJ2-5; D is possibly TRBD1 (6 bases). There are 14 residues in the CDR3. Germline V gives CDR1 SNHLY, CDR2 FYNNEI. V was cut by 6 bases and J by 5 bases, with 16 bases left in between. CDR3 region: CASRRRQEGETQYF. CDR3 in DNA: TGTGCCAGCAGACGCAGACAGGAAGGGGAGACCCAGTACTTC.

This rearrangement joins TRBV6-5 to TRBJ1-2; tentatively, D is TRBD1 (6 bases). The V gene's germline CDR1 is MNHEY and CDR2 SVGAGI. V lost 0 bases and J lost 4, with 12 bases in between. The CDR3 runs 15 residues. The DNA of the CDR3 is TGTGCCAGCAGTTACTCAGCAGGGGTGGGCTATGGCTACACCTTC. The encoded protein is CASSYSAGVGYGYTF.

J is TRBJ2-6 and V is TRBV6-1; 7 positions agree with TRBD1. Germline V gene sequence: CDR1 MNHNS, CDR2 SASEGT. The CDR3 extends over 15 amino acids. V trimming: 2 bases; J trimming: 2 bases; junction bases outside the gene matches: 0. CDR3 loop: CASSEQGAGANVLTF. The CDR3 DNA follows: TGTGCCAGCAGTGAACAGGGGGCTGGGGCCAACGTCCTGACTTTC.

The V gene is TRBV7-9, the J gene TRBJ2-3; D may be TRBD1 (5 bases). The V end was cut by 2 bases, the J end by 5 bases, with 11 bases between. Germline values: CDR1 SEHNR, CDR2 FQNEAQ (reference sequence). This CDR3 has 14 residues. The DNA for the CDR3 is TGTGCCAGCAGCTTATTGTTCCAGGGAGATACGCAGTATTTT. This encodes CASSLLFQGDTQYF.

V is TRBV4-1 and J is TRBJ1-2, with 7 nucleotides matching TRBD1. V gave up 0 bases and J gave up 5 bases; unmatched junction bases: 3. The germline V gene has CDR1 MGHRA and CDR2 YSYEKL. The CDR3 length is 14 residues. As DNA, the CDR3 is TGCGCCAGCAGCCAAGACAGGGGGGAGTATGGCTACACCTTC. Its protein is CASSQDRGEYGYTF.

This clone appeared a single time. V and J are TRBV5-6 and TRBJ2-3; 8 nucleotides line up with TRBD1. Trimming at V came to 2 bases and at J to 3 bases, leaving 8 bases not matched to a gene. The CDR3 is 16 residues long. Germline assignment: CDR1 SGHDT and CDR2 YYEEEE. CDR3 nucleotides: TGTGCCAGCAGCTTCAAGCAGGGGGCGCGGACAGATACGCAGTATTTT. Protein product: CASSFKQGARTDTQYF. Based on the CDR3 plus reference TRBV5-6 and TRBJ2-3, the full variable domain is DAGVTQSPTHLIKTRGQQVTLRCSPKSGHDTVSWYQQALGQGPQFIFQYYEEEERQRGNFPDRFSGHQFPNYSSELNVNALLLGDSALYLCASSFKQGARTDTQYFGPGTRLTVL.

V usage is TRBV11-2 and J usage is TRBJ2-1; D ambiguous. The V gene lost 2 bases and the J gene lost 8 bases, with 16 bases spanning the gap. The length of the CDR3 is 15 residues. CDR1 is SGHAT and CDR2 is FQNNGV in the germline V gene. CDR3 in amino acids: CASSLFQVPWDEQFF. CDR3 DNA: TGTGCCAGCAGCTTATTCCAGGTCCCGTGGGATGAGCAGTTCTTC. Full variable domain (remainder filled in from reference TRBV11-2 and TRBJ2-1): EAGVAQSPRYKIIEKRQSVAFWCNPISGHATLYWYQQILGQGPKLLIQFQNNGVVDDSQLPKDRFSAERLKGVDSTLKIQPAKLEDSAVYLCASSLFQVPWDEQFFGPGTRLTVL.

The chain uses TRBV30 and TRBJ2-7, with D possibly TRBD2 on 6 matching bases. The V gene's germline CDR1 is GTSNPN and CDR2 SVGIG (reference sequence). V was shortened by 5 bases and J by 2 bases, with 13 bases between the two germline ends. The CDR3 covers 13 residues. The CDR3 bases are TGTGCCTGGGACCCGGGCGGGACCTACGAGCAGTACTTC. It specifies CAWDPGGTYEQYF.